These T cell receptor beta chains were read from a single sample in a study of T cell responses to AZD1222 COVID-19 vaccine. Sequenced by immunoSEQ multiplex PCR; TCRdb stores in-frame clones only, minus some. The repertoire has about 140,000 clones, approximately 91% of them found once; the top ten carry roughly 2%. Sample: peripheral blood, taken 28 days after the second AZD1222 dose. These receptor sequences come from an adult who received the AZD1222 COVID-19 vaccine. CDR3s include the opening cysteine and the closing phenylalanine or tryptophan. Fields, in order: J gene, clone size, D gene, V gene, CDR3 protein, CDR3 DNA. D genes are given only for firm matches. Rows give clone size only sometimes, using once, few, many, or a class for an expanded clone.

J gene: TRBJ2-7
clone size: .
D gene: TRBD1
V gene: TRBV30
CDR3 protein: CACSGTGIYEQYF
CDR3 DNA: TGTGCCTGTTCCGGGACAGGGATCTACGAGCAGTACTTC

J gene: TRBJ2-1
clone size: .
D gene: TRBD1
V gene: TRBV24-1
CDR3 protein: CATSEGTGGDWSSYNEQFF
CDR3 DNA: TGTGCCACCAGTGAAGGGACAGGGGGAGATTGGAGCTCCTACAATGAGCAGTTCTTC

J gene: TRBJ1-2
clone size: .
D gene: .
V gene: TRBV6-1
CDR3 protein: CASRGGGARGYTF
CDR3 DNA: TGTGCCAGCAGGGGCGGGGGGGCACGCGGCTACACCTTC

J gene: TRBJ2-2
clone size: .
D gene: .
V gene: TRBV6-5
CDR3 protein: CASRTNTGELFF
CDR3 DNA: TGTGCCAGCAGAACGAACACCGGGGAGCTGTTTTTT

J gene: TRBJ2-7
clone size: .
D gene: TRBD1
V gene: TRBV29-1
CDR3 protein: CSVEVTGTGASYEQYF
CDR3 DNA: TGCAGCGTTGAAGTTACCGGGACAGGGGCCTCCTACGAGCAGTACTTC

J gene: TRBJ1-1
clone size: .
D gene: .
V gene: TRBV29-1
CDR3 protein: CSVRGDTEAFF
CDR3 DNA: TGCAGCGTTAGGGGGGACACTGAAGCTTTCTTT

J gene: TRBJ1-1
clone size: .
D gene: TRBD1
V gene: TRBV2
CDR3 protein: CARRTGGTEAFF
CDR3 DNA: TGTGCCAGACGGACAGGGGGCACTGAAGCTTTCTTT

J gene: TRBJ2-1
clone size: .
D gene: .
V gene: TRBV19
CDR3 protein: CASSIRRGKGLNEQFF
CDR3 DNA: TGTGCCAGTAGTATCCGTCGCGGGAAGGGTCTCAATGAGCAGTTCTTC

J gene: TRBJ1-2
clone size: .
D gene: .
V gene: TRBV7-6
CDR3 protein: CASSLEEGVGGYTF
CDR3 DNA: TGTGCCAGCAGCTTAGAGGAGGGGGTTGGTGGCTACACCTTC

J gene: TRBJ2-7
clone size: .
D gene: .
V gene: TRBV27
CDR3 protein: CASSSDDTTYEQYF
CDR3 DNA: TGTGCCAGCAGTTCAGACGACACTACCTACGAGCAGTACTTC

J gene: TRBJ2-2
clone size: .
D gene: .
V gene: TRBV11-2
CDR3 protein: CASSSSADFRNTGELFF
CDR3 DNA: TGTGCCAGCAGTTCCAGTGCGGACTTTCGGAACACCGGGGAGCTGTTTTTT

J gene: TRBJ1-2
clone size: once
D gene: .
V gene: TRBV7-9
CDR3 protein: CASSLDLVGKDYGYTF
CDR3 DNA: TGTGCCAGCAGCTTAGATCTCGTAGGGAAAGACTATGGCTACACCTTC

J gene: TRBJ1-3
clone size: .
D gene: TRBD1
V gene: TRBV7-2
CDR3 protein: CASSLVGGAGNTIYF
CDR3 DNA: TGTGCCAGCAGCTTAGTAGGGGGCGCCGGAAACACCATATATTTT

J gene: TRBJ1-2
clone size: .
D gene: .
V gene: TRBV6-5
CDR3 protein: CASSYSRGGYGYTF
CDR3 DNA: TGTGCCAGCAGTTACTCGAGGGGCGGCTATGGCTACACCTTC

J gene: TRBJ1-2
clone size: .
D gene: TRBD1
V gene: TRBV5-1
CDR3 protein: CASSPEAAGGGYTF
CDR3 DNA: TGCGCCAGCAGCCCCGAGGCGGCAGGGGGTGGCTACACCTTC

J gene: TRBJ2-7
clone size: .
D gene: .
V gene: TRBV2
CDR3 protein: CASTPTYEQYF
CDR3 DNA: TGTGCCAGCACCCCTACCTACGAGCAGTACTTC

J gene: TRBJ1-4
clone size: .
D gene: TRBD1
V gene: TRBV6-4
CDR3 protein: CASITFGTEYEKLFF
CDR3 DNA: TGTGCCAGCATTACGTTCGGGACAGAGTATGAAAAACTGTTTTTT

J gene: TRBJ2-3
clone size: .
D gene: .
V gene: TRBV9
CDR3 protein: CASSPMGGTDTQYF
CDR3 DNA: TGTGCCAGCAGCCCTATGGGGGGCACAGATACGCAGTATTTT

J gene: TRBJ2-7
clone size: .
D gene: TRBD2
V gene: TRBV9
CDR3 protein: CASSVGGRAGGEQYF
CDR3 DNA: TGTGCCAGCAGCGTAGGAGGGAGGGCCGGAGGAGAGCAGTACTTC

J gene: TRBJ2-2
clone size: .
D gene: .
V gene: TRBV9
CDR3 protein: CASNLYGTGELFF
CDR3 DNA: TGTGCCAGCAACCTATACGGCACCGGGGAGCTGTTTTTT

J gene: TRBJ1-2
clone size: .
D gene: TRBD1
V gene: TRBV5-1
CDR3 protein: CASSQGQGKYGYTF
CDR3 DNA: TGCGCCAGCAGCCAGGGACAGGGAAAGTATGGCTACACCTTC

J gene: TRBJ1-1
clone size: few
D gene: .
V gene: TRBV9
CDR3 protein: CASSVGMGGEAFF
CDR3 DNA: TGTGCCAGCAGCGTAGGGATGGGGGGTGAAGCTTTCTTT

J gene: TRBJ1-3
clone size: .
D gene: .
V gene: TRBV6-5
CDR3 protein: CASSYGGPSRGNTIYF
CDR3 DNA: TGTGCCAGCAGTTACGGTGGGCCTTCGCGGGGAAACACCATATATTTT